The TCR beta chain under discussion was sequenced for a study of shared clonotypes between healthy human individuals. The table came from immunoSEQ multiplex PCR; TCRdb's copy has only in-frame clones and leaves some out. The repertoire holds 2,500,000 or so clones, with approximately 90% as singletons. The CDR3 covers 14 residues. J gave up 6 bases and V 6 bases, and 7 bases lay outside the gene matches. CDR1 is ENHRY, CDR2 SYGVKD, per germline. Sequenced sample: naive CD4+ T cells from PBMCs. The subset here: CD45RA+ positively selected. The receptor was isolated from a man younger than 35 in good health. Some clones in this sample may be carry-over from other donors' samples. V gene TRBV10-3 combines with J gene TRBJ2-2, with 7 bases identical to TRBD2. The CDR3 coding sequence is TGTGCCATCAGGCCGGGGAGGGAGTCCGGGGAGCTGTTTTTT. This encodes CAIRPGRESGELFF.